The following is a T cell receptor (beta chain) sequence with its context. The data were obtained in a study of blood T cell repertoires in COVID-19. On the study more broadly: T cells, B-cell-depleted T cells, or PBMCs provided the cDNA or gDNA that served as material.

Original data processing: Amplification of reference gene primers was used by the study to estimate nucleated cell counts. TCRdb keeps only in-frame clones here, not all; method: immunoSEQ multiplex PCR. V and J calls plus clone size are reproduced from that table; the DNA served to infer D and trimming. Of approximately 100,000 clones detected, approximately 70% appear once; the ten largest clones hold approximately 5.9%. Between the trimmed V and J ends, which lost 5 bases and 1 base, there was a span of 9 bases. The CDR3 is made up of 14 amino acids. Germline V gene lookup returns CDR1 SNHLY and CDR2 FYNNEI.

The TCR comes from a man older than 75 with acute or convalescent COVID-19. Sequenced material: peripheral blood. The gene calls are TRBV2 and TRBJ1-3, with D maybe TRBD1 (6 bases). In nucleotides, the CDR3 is TGTGCCAGCAGTCTACAGGGATCTGGAAACACCATATATTTT. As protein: CASSLQGSGNTIYF.